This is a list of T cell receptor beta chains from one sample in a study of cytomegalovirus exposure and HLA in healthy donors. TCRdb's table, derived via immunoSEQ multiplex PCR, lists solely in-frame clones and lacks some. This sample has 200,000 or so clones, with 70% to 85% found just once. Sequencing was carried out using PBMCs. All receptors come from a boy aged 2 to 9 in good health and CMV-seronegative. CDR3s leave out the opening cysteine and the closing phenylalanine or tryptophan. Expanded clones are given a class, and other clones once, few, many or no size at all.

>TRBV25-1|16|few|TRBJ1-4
ASSDQYLPGGTNEKLF
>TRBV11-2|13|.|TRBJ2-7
ASSLPGQGRDEQY
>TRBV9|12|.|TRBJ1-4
ASSVTGSTEKLF
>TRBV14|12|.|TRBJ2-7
ASRPTGAPGEQY
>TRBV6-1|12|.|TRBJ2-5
ASSVWESKETQY
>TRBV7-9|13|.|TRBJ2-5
ASSLRTAQGETQY
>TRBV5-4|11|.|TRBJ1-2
ASSQDSYYGYT
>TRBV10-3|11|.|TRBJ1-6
AISDTYNSPLH
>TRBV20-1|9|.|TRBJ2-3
SARHTDTQY
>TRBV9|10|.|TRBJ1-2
ASNKQGYGYT
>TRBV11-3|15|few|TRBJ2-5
ASRSKGRRGRQETQY
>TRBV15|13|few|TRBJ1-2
ATSRHQGQIYGYT
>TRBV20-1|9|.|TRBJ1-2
SAPGPPGYT
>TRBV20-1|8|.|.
SARFYEQY
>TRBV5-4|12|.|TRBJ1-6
ASSFQSHSSPLH
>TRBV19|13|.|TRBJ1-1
ASSIAHRPGPEAF
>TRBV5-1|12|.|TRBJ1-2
ASSLMGDRYGYT
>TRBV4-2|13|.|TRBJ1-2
ASSQDFRTGDGYT
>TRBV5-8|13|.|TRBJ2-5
ASSLEGGNQETQY
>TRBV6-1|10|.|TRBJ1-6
ASTRGKSPLH
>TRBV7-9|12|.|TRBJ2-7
ASSPTGVTNEQY
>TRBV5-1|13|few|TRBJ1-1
ASSSFSPRNTEAF
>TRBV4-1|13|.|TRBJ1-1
ASSQSPGQGGEAF
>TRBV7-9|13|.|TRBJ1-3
ASSAQEGFGNTIY
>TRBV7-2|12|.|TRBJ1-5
ASSSQGSNQPQH
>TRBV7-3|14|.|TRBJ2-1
ASSSSGGPRGNEQF
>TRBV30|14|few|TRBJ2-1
AWSGLAGGQSNEQF
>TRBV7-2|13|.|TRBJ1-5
ASSYSTYSNQPQH
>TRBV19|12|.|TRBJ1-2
ASSIGGGDYGYT
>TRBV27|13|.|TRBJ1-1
ASSPLPIANTEAF
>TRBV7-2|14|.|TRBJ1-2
ASSLDRQGGRYGYT
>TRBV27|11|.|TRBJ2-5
ASRRELQETQY
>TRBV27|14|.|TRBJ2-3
ASSSAVLARTDTQY